This T cell receptor (beta chain) was retrieved from a study of beta chain features in type 1 diabetes. Study-level results: Researchers report that Type 1 diabetes patients had moderately but significantly shorter TCRB CDR3s across all four CD4+ subsets.

A heparinised blood draw that averaged about 120 mL was obtained once from each donor. Using CD45RO/CCR7/CD25/CD127/CD95/CD27, CD4+ naive, central memory, regulatory and stem cell-like memory cells were sorted. About this clone itself: Its cognate antigen is unknown.

V was shortened by 1 base and J by 9 bases, with 14 bases between the two germline ends. CDR1 and CDR2 (germline): SGDLS, YYNGEE. The CDR3 contains 15 residues. Of the isolated RNA, all was reverse transcribed, and so the sequenced material was expressed TCRB transcripts. TCRdb's table, derived via immunoSEQ multiplex PCR, lists solely in-frame clones and lacks some. The table lists under 300,000 clones, 14% of them singletons, with roughly 0.019% in the top ten. This rearrangement joins TRBV9 to TRBJ1-6, with D perhaps matching TRBD1 (5 bases). The receptor's source is a man aged 25-45 years with type 1 diabetes. The sequenced sample was naive CD4+ T cells from blood. The DNA of the CDR3 is TGTGCCAGCAGCGTACAGCCATCCCAGGGTTCACCCCTCCACTTT. Translated: CASSVQPSQGSPLHF.